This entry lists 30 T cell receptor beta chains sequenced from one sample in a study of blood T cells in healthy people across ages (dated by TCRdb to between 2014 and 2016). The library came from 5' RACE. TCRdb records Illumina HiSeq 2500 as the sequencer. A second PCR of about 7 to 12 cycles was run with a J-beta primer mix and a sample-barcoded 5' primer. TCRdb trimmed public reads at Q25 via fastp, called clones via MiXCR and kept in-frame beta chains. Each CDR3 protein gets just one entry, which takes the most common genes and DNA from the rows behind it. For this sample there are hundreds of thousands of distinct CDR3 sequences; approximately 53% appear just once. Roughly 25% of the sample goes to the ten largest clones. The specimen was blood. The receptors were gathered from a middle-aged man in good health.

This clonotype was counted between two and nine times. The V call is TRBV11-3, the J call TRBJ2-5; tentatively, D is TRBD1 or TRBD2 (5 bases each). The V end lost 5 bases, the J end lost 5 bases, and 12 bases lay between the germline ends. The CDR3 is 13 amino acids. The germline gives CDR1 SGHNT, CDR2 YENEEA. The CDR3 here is CASSKGPGETQYF. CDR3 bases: TGTGCCAGCAGCAAGGGACCGGGGGAGACCCAGTACTTC.

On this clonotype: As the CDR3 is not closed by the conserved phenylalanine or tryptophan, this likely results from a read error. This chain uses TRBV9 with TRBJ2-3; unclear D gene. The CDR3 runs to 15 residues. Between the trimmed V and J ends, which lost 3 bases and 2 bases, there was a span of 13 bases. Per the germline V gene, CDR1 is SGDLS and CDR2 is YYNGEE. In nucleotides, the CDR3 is TGTGCCAGCAGCGAGTTGCAAGGTGACACAGATACGCAGTATTGT. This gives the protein CASSELQGDTDTQYC.

The CDR3 loop is CASIPGRGSPRNQPQHF. CDR3 in DNA: TGTGCCAGCATCCCAGGAAGGGGCAGCCCAAGAAATCAGCCCCAGCATTTT. V gene TRBV12-3 or TRBV12-4 combines with J gene TRBJ1-5; the D gene is possibly TRBD1 (5 bases). CDR3 length: 17 residues. Trimming removed 7 bases at V and 4 bases at J, with 23 bases between.

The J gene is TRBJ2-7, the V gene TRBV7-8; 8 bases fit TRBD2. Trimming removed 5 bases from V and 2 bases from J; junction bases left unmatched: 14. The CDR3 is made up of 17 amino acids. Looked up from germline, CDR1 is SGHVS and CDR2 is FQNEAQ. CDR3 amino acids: CASSPIHSGITAYEQYF. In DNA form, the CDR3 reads TGTGCCAGCAGCCCAATCCATAGCGGGATCACCGCCTACGAGCAGTACTTC.

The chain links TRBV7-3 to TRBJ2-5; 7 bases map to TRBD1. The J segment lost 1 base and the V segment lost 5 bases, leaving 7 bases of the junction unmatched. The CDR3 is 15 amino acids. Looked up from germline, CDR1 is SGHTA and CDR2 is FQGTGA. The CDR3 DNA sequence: TGTGCCAGCAGCCCAGTCAGGGGGATCCAAGAGACCCAGTACTTC. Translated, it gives CASSPVRGIQETQYF. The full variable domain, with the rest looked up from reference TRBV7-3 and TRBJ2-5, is GAGVSQTPSNKVTEKGKYVELRCDPISGHTALYWYRQSLGQGPEFLIYFQGTGAADDSGLPNDRFFAVRPEGSVSTLKIQRTERGDSAVYLCASSPVRGIQETQYFGPGTRLLVL.

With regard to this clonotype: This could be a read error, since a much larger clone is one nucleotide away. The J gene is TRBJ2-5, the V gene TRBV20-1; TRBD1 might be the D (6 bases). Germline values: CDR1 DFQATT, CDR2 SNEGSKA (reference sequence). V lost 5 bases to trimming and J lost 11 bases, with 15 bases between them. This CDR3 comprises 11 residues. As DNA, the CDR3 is TGCAGTGCTCACCGACAGGCCGTGCAGTACTTC. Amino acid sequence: CSAHRQAVQYF.

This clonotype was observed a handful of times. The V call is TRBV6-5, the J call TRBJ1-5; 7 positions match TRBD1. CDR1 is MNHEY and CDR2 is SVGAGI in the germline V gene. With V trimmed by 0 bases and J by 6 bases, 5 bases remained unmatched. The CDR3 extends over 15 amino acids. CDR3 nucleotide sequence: TGTGCCAGCAGTTACTCGACAGGGATGGGTCAGCCCCAGCATTTT. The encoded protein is CASSYSTGMGQPQHF.

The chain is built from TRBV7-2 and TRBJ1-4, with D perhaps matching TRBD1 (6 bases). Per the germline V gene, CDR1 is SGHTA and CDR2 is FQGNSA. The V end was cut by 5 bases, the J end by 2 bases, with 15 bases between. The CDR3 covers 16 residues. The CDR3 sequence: CASSPSRGGTNEKLFF. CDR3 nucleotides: TGTGCCAGCAGCCCTAGTAGAGGGGGGACTAATGAAAAACTGTTTTTT.

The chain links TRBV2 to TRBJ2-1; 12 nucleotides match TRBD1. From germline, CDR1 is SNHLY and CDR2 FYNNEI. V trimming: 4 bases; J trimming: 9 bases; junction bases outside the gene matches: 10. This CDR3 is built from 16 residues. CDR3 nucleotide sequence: TGTGCCAGCAGTGCAATGCCGGGACAGGGGGCATTTGAGCAGTTCTTC. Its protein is CASSAMPGQGAFEQFF.

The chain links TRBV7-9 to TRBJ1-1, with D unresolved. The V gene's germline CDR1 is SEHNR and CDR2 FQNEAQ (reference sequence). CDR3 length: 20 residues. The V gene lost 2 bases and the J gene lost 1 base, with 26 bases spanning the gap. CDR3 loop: CASSLFSPLSQTSGNTEAFF. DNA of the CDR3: TGTGCCAGCAGCTTATTTTCCCCTCTCTCTCAAACTAGTGGGAACACTGAAGCTTTCTTT. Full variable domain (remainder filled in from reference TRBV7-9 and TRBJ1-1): DTGVSQNPRHKITKRGQNVTFRCDPISEHNRLYWYRQTLGQGPEFLTYFQNEAQLEKSRLLSDRFSAERPKGSFSTLEIQRTEQGDSAMYLCASSLFSPLSQTSGNTEAFFGQGTRLTVV.

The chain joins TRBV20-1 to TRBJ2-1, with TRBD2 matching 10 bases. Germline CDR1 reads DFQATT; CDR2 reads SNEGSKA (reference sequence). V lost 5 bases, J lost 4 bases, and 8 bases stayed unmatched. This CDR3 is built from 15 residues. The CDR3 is CSASLLAGIYNEQFF. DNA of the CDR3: TGCAGTGCTTCACTACTAGCGGGGATTTACAATGAGCAGTTCTTC.

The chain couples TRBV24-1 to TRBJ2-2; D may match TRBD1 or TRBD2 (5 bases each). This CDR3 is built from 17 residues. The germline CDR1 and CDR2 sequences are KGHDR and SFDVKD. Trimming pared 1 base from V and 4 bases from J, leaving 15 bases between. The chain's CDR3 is CATSDLRVGGVTGELFF. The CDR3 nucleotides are TGTGCCACCAGTGATTTACGTGTTGGGGGTGTCACCGGGGAGCTGTTTTTT.

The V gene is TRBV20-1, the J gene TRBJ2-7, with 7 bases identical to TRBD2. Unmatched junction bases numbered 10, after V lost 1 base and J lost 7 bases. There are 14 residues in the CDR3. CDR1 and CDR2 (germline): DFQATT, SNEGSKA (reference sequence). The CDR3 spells CSARVKGDYNEQYF. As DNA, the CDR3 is TGCAGTGCTAGAGTGAAAGGGGACTACAATGAGCAGTACTTC.

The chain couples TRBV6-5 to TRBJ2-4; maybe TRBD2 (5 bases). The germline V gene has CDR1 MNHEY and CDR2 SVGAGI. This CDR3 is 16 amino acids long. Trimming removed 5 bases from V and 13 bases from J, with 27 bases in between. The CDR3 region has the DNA TGTGCCAGCAGTCTTGGGCCGGGATTGGATAAAAATGGGCAGTACTTC. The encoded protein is CASSLGPGLDKNGQYF.

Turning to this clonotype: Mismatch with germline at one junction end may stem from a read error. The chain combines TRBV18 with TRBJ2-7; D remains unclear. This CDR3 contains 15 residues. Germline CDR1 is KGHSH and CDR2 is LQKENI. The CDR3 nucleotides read TGTGCCAGCTCGCCACGTGATATAAACACCTACGAGCAGTACTTC. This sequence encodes CASSPRDINTYEQYF.

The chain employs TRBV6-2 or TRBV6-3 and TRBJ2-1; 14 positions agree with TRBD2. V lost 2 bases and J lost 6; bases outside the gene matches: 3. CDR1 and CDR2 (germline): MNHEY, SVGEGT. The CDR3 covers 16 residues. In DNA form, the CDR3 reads TGTGCCAGCAGTTACGCGACTAGCGGGAGGGCCAATGAGCAGTTCTTC. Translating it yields CASSYATSGRANEQFF.

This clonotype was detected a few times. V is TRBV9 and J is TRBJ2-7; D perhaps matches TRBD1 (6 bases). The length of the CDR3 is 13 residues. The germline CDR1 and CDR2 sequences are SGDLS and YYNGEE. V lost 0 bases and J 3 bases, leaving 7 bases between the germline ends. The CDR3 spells CASSVEGDYEQYF. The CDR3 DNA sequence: TGTGCCAGCAGCGTAGAGGGGGACTACGAGCAGTACTTC.

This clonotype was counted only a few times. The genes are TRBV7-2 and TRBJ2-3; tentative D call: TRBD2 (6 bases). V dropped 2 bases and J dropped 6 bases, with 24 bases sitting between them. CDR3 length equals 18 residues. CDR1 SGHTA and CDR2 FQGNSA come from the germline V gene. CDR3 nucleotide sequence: TGTGCCAGCAGCTTACCCTGGCCACCCGGGACTCTCCCCGATACGCAGTATTTT. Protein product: CASSLPWPPGTLPDTQYF.

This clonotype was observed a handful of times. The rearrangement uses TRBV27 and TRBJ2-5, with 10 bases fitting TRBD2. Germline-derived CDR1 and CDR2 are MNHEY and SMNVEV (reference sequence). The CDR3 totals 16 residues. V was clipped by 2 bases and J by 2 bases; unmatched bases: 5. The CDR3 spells CASSLIPSGGQETQYF. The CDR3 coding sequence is TGTGCCAGCAGTTTAATCCCTAGCGGGGGACAAGAGACCCAGTACTTC.

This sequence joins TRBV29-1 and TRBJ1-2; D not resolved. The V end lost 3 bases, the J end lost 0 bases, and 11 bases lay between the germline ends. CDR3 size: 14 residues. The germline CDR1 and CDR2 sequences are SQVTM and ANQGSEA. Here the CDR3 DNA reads TGCAGCGTTGAGGGAGAGATCCCTAACTATGGCTACACCTTC. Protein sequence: CSVEGEIPNYGYTF. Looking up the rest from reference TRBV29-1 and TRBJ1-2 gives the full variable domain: SAVISQKPSRDICQRGTSLTIQCQVDSQVTMMFWYRQQPGQSLTLIATANQGSEATYESGFVIDKFPISRPNLTFSTLTVSNMSPEDSSIYLCSVEGEIPNYGYTFGSGTRLTVV.

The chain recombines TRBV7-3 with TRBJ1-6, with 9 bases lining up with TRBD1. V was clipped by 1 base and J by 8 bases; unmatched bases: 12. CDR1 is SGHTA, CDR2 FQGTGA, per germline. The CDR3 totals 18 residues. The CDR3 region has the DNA TGTGCCAGCAGCTTAAACCCCACCGGGACAGGGATTGATTCACCCCTCCACTTT. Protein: CASSLNPTGTGIDSPLHF.

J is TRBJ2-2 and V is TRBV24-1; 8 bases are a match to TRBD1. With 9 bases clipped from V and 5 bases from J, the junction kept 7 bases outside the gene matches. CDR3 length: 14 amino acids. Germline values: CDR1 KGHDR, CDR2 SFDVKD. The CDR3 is CATENNRGTGELFF. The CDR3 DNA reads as TGTGCCACCGAAAACAACAGGGGGACCGGGGAGCTGTTTTTT.

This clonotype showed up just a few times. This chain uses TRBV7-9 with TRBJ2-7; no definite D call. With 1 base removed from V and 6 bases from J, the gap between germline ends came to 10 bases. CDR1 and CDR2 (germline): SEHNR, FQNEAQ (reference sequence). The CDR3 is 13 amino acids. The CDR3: CASSLVENSEQYF. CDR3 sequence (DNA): TGTGCCAGCAGCTTAGTCGAGAATTCCGAGCAGTACTTC.

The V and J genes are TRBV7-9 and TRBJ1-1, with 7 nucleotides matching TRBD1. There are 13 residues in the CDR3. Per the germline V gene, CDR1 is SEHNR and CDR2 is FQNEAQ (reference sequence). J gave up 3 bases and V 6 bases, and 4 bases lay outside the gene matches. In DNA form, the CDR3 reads TGTGCCAGCAGTTATACAGGGGACACTGAAGCTTTCTTT. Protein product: CASSYTGDTEAFF.

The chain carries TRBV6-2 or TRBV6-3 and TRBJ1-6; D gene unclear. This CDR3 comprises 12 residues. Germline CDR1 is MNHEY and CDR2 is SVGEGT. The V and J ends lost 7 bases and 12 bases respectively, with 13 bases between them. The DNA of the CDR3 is TGTGCCAGCAAGCTCCTGGTGGGACCCCTCCACTTT. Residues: CASKLLVGPLHF.

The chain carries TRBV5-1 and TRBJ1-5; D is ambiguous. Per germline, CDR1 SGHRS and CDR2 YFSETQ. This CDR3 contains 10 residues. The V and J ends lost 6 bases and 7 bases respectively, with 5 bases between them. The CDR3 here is CASIRQPQHF. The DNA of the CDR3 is TGCGCCAGCATTAGACAGCCCCAGCATTTT.

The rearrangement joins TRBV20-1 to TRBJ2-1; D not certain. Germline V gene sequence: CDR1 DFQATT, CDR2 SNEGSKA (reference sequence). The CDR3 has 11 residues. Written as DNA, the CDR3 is TGCAGGGCAACGGGTGGCGATGAGCAGTTCTTC. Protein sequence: CRATGGDEQFF.

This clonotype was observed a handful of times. CDR3 region: CASSRPSTSPEQYF. CDR3 DNA: TGCGCCAGCAGCCGACCGTCGACTAGTCCCGAGCAGTACTTC. The gene calls are TRBV4-3 and TRBJ2-5; possible D gene TRBD2, 6 bases. The DNA end lines up better with TRBJ2-7; the J call may be wrong. The CDR3 is 14 amino acids. The germline gives CDR1 LGHNA, CDR2 YSLEER.

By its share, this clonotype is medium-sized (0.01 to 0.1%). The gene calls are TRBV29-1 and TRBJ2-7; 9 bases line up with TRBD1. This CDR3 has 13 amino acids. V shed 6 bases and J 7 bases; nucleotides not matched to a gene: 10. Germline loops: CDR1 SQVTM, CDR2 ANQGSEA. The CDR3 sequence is CSVTGGTSGEQYF. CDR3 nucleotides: TGCAGCGTCACAGGGGGCACCTCGGGGGAGCAGTACTTC.

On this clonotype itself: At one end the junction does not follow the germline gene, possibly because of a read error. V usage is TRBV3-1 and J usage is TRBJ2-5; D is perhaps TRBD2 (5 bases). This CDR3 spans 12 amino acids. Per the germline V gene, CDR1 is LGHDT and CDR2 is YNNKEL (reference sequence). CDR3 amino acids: CASSHGGEAQYF. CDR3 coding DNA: TGTGCCAGCAGCCACGGAGGAGAGGCCCAGTACTTC.